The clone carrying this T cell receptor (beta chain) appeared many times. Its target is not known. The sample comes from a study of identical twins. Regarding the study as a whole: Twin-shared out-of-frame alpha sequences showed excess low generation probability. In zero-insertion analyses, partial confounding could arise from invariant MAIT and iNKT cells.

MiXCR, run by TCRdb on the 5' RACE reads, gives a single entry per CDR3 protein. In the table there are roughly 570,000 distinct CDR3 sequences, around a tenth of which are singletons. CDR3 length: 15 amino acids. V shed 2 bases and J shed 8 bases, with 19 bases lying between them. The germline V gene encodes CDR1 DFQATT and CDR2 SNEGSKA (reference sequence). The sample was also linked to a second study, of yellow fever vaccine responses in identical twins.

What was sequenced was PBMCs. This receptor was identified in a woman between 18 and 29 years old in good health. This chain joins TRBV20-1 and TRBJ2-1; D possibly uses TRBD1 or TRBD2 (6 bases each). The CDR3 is CSARCPRGPWDEQFF. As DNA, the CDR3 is TGCAGTGCTAGATGTCCCCGGGGGCCCTGGGATGAGCAGTTCTTC.